The clone carrying this T cell receptor (beta chain) was detected only a few times. Its antigen is currently unknown. The PCR ran on 60 Vbeta and 13 Jbeta primers. Method: immunoSEQ multiplex PCR; TCRdb's copy keeps in-frame clones and lacks some. This sample carries about 190,000 clones, 81% of them seen once, and the ten largest clones take 3% to 4.5%. This sample is drawn from a study of cytomegalovirus exposure and HLA in healthy donors. Across the whole study: Unique TCRs numbering some 93 million, obtained from HLA-typed donors, made up an early data release.

Regarding the study as a whole: Among the CMV-associated chains, three were confirmed in vitro as specific for CMV antigens. In a later analysis, at a false discovery rate of 0.05, over 15,000 TCR beta sequences matched HLA alleles. Reports state that TCR beta sequences accurately predicted most subjects' HLA-A and HLA-B alleles.

Sequencing was carried out using PBMCs. The TCR was taken from a man between 45 and 60 years old in good health and CMV-seronegative.

The CDR3 is CASSSTAHAVEKLFF. CDR3 nucleotides: TGTGCCAGCAGCTCCACAGCCCACGCAGTTGAAAAACTGTTTTTT. The chain links TRBV5-5 to TRBJ1-4; D is uncertain. The CDR3 loop spans 15 amino acids. V lost 3 bases and J lost 7, with 16 bases in between. Germline-derived CDR1 and CDR2 are SGHKS and YYEKEE (reference sequence).